These T cell receptor beta chains were read from a single sample in a study of T cell responses to AZD1222 COVID-19 vaccine. Only in-frame clones appear in the TCRdb table, and some are missing; sequencing was by immunoSEQ multiplex PCR. Of roughly 200,000 clones in the sample, around 92% were seen once. The specimen comprised peripheral blood, sampled on day 0 of AZD1222 vaccination. Source of these receptors: an adult in good health. Each CDR3 is given without its conserved first and last residue.

TRBV27,TRBJ1-2,ASSWGGPNYGYT
TRBV6-2/TRBV6-3,TRBJ1-5,ASSRRYSNQPQH
TRBV11-2,TRBJ2-1,ASMDTRNEQF
TRBV7-6,TRBJ2-3,ASSPRSGASTDTQY
TRBV6-5,TRBJ2-1,ASSYSILRDEQF
TRBV5-1,TRBJ1-3,ASSLEGSGNTIY
TRBV7-3,TRBJ1-1,ASSLWRNTEAF
TRBV6-2/TRBV6-3,TRBJ2-5,ASSFARGGRETQY
TRBV5-1,TRBJ1-1,ASSWGRRNTEAF
TRBV6-5,TRBJ1-1,ASSRQGNTEAF
TRBV5-1,TRBJ2-7,ASSGGRGSYEQY
TRBV19,TRBJ1-5,ASSIATGRGQPQH
TRBV5-1,TRBJ1-2,ASQTGPEIDYGYT
TRBV2,TRBJ2-1,ASRGTAGALEQF
TRBV6-5,TRBJ2-7,ASSNLGGYEQY
TRBV12-3/TRBV12-4,TRBJ1-2,ASSFGGGGYT
TRBV7-6,TRBJ2-7,ASSLAPTASSYEQY
TRBV15,TRBJ1-1,ATSRAGSLGAF
TRBV7-9,TRBJ2-1,ASSLAAGGNNEQF
TRBV7-9,TRBJ1-1,ASSFSGRVMNTEAF
TRBV4-1,TRBJ2-5,ASSIDGSPSRETQY
TRBV6-1,TRBJ1-2,ASSELKLHGYT
TRBV7-9,TRBJ1-1,ASSFGRAGTEAF
TRBV6-5,TRBJ2-7,ASSYLRGAYEQY
TRBV7-3,TRBJ2-3,ASSSGGSTDTQY
TRBV4-2,TRBJ1-5,ASSQGTDNQPQH
TRBV7-9,TRBJ1-6,ASSLEVDPGGNSPLH
TRBV15,TRBJ1-5,ATSHGNNQPQH
TRBV7-2,TRBJ2-7,ASSFGGRSSYEQY
TRBV2,TRBJ1-1,ASSEGRAFFSEAF
TRBV29-1,TRBJ2-2,SVQGGGAGELF
TRBV5-4,TRBJ1-3,ASSRGGDSGNTIY
TRBV24-1,TRBJ2-5,ATSGAHQETQY
TRBV9,TRBJ1-1,ASSVGPVDTEAF
TRBV3-1/TRBV3-2,TRBJ1-4,ASSQATGPPPEEKLF
TRBV5-1,TRBJ1-5,ASTGDRASNQPQH
TRBV6-2/TRBV6-3,TRBJ1-6,ASSYAGAGNSPLH
TRBV6-1,TRBJ1-5,ASSARTGTWNQPQH
TRBV6-4,TRBJ2-1,ASSEGEASGGNEQF
TRBV15,TRBJ2-7,ATSRDYISGYEQY
TRBV2,TRBJ2-5,ASNGLAETQH
TRBV7-9,TRBJ1-6,ASLRTGSHSPLH
TRBV7-9,TRBJ1-2,ASSSGTVPYGYT
TRBV30,TRBJ2-1,ARKTAGIRNEQF
TRBV14,TRBJ1-4,ASSRGTNEKLF
TRBV6-5,TRBJ2-7,ASHARAGGAVQY
TRBV6-1,TRBJ1-5,ASSEIRSPQH
TRBV6-1,TRBJ1-2,ASSGRDRDNLYDGYT
TRBV6-2/TRBV6-3,TRBJ2-1,ASSSRSGGEQF
TRBV5-1,TRBJ1-2,ASSPTTGDETGYT
TRBV3-1/TRBV3-2,TRBJ2-7,ASSQDDFVYEQY
TRBV19,TRBJ1-1,ASSIGRGSGDTEAF
TRBV12-5,TRBJ2-5,ASGTPAGSETQY
TRBV5-1,TRBJ2-7,ASSRDTYEQY
TRBV27,TRBJ1-1,ASSLDRGRRGTEAF
TRBV5-1,TRBJ1-5,ASSWGGGSNQPQH
TRBV19,TRBJ2-7,ASSRRDAYEQY